These 17 T cell receptor beta chains originate from one sample sequenced in a study of blood T cell repertoires in COVID-19. TCRdb's table, derived via immunoSEQ multiplex PCR, lists solely in-frame clones and lacks some. This repertoire shows a few hundred thousand clones, about 87% found once; its top ten account for over 6%. Material: peripheral blood. These receptor sequences come from a woman between 70 and 85 years old with active or convalescent COVID-19.

In this sample, this clone turned up a few times. The chain combines TRBV5-1 with TRBJ1-1, with D unclear. With 2 bases removed from V and 3 bases from J, the gap between germline ends came to 11 bases. Germline loops: CDR1 SGHRS, CDR2 YFSETQ. The CDR3 consists of 14 residues. The CDR3 DNA is TGCGCCAGCAGCTTTAACAGTTGGGACACTGAAGCTTTCTTT. Translation: CASSFNSWDTEAFF.

The chain recombines TRBV7-8 with TRBJ2-7; 8 nucleotides line up with TRBD1. CDR1 is SGHVS, CDR2 FQNEAQ, per germline. CDR3 length: 14 amino acids. Trimming removed 0 bases from V and 6 bases from J; junction bases left unmatched: 4. CDR3 protein: CASSLARTGLEQYF. CDR3 DNA sequence: TGTGCCAGCAGCTTAGCAAGGACAGGGCTCGAGCAGTACTTC.

The chain uses TRBV18 and TRBJ1-4; D gene unclear. This CDR3 contains 12 residues. V was trimmed by 6 bases and J by 4 bases, leaving 6 bases between them. Germline lookup yields CDR1 KGHSH and CDR2 LQKENI. The CDR3 region has the DNA TGTGCCAGCTCGCCCTATAATGAAAAACTGTTTTTT. Protein sequence: CASSPYNEKLFF.

The genes are TRBV7-2 and TRBJ2-5, with TRBD2 identical over 10 bases. The junction had 5 bases not matched to a gene; V was cut back by 5 bases and J by 5 bases. This CDR3 comprises 14 residues. Germline V gene sequence: CDR1 SGHTA, CDR2 FQGNSA. CDR3 in amino acids: CASSAGLAKETQYF. CDR3 coding DNA: TGTGCCAGCAGCGCGGGACTAGCGAAGGAGACCCAGTACTTC.

The chain has TRBV11-2 and TRBJ1-6; unclear D gene. The V end was cut by 6 bases, the J end by 1 base, with 13 bases between. The germline V gene has CDR1 SGHAT and CDR2 FQNNGV. This CDR3 contains 16 residues. This CDR3 reads CASSSQRFSYNSPLHF. In DNA form, the CDR3 reads TGTGCCAGCAGTTCCCAACGGTTTTCCTATAATTCACCCCTCCACTTT. The full variable domain, with the rest looked up from reference TRBV11-2 and TRBJ1-6, is EAGVAQSPRYKIIEKRQSVAFWCNPISGHATLYWYQQILGQGPKLLIQFQNNGVVDDSQLPKDRFSAERLKGVDSTLKIQPAKLEDSAVYLCASSSQRFSYNSPLHFGNGTRLTVT.

The chain has TRBV11-2 and TRBJ1-6, with 7 bases matching TRBD1. CDR1 is SGHAT, CDR2 FQNNGV, per germline. This CDR3 region has 14 residues. The V gene end was trimmed by 5 bases and the J gene end by 7 bases; junction bases not matched to a gene: 5. CDR3 amino acids: CASSPTGVNSPLHF. The DNA for the CDR3 is TGTGCCAGCAGCCCAACAGGGGTGAATTCACCCCTCCACTTT.

Notes on this clone: The junction departs from the called germline gene at one end, perhaps through a read error. CDR3 residues: CATSRGGVNRGPPTF. The DNA of the CDR3 is TGTGCCACCAGCAGAGGGGGAGTGAACAGGGGGCCGCCAACGTTC. The chain couples TRBV15 to TRBJ2-7, with 9 bases lining up with TRBD1. This CDR3 has 15 residues. Per the germline V gene, CDR1 is LNHNV and CDR2 is YYDKDF (reference sequence).

This chain connects TRBV19 to TRBJ2-4, with no clear D. The V end lost 7 bases, the J end lost 0 bases, and 13 bases lay between the germline ends. The germline V gene encodes CDR1 LNHDA and CDR2 SQIVND (reference sequence). CDR3 length equals 15 residues. The CDR3 region is CASIPSVLAKNIQYF. DNA of the CDR3: TGTGCCAGTATCCCCTCGGTCTTAGCCAAAAACATTCAGTACTTC.

The chain is built from TRBV14 and TRBJ2-5; 7 positions match TRBD2. CDR1 and CDR2 (germline): SGHDN, FVKESK. The J segment lost 4 bases and the V segment lost 0 bases, leaving 11 bases of the junction unmatched. This CDR3 comprises 17 residues. As DNA, the CDR3 is TGTGCCAGCAGCCAAGAGTGGCAGGGAGGGAAAGGAGAGACCCAGTACTTC. This encodes CASSQEWQGGKGETQYF.

The rearrangement uses TRBV18 and TRBJ2-7; D is perhaps TRBD2 (5 bases). Germline V CDR1 and CDR2: KGHSH, LQKENI. V gave up 3 bases and J gave up 5 bases, with 17 bases separating them. This CDR3 has 15 amino acids. The CDR3 reads CASSPGGLMADEQYF. As DNA, the CDR3 is TGTGCCAGCTCACCCGGAGGCCTCATGGCCGACGAGCAGTACTTC.

The chain joins TRBV4-3 to TRBJ1-1, with TRBD1 identical over 7 bases. CDR1 is LGHNA, CDR2 YSLEER, per germline. The CDR3 length is 17 residues. Trimming took 0 bases from V and 11 from J; bases not matched to a gene: 18. CDR3 residues: CASSQDLNVGRGSWAFF. The CDR3 bases are TGCGCCAGCAGCCAAGATCTGAATGTCGGCAGGGGGTCGTGGGCTTTCTTT.

The V and J genes are TRBV7-6 and TRBJ2-7; D unresolved. The CDR3 extends over 14 amino acids. Germline V gene data show CDR1 as SGHVS and CDR2 as FNYEAQ. V lost 1 base, J lost 3 bases, and 10 bases lay in between. CDR3 region: CASSLDRSIYEQYF. CDR3 bases: TGTGCCAGCAGCTTAGATCGGTCGATCTACGAGCAGTACTTC.

CDR3 nucleotide sequence: TGTGCCAGCAGCCAAGAAGTTGGCGGAGGGAACACTGAAGCTTTCTTT. It yields the protein CASSQEVGGGNTEAFF. The chain links TRBV4-2 to TRBJ1-1; D is ambiguous. Germline CDR1 reads LGHNA; CDR2 reads YNFKEQ. V lost 0 bases, J lost 1 base, and 12 bases lay in between. The CDR3 loop spans 16 amino acids.

This chain connects TRBV10-3 to TRBJ2-7; no firm D call. Trimming took 0 bases from V and 7 from J, leaving 10 bases between them. The germline V gene has CDR1 ENHRY and CDR2 SYGVKD. The CDR3 contains 13 residues. The CDR3 sequence is CAISESAVGEQYF. The CDR3 DNA follows: TGTGCCATCAGTGAGTCCGCGGTCGGGGAGCAGTACTTC.

The CDR3 sequence is CASSSIARTGGIEQYF. The CDR3 DNA reads as TGTGCCAGCAGCTCTATCGCCCGGACAGGGGGCATCGAGCAGTACTTC. The chain is built from TRBV5-5 and TRBJ2-7; 11 bases agree with TRBD1. The CDR3 spans 16 residues. Trimming removed 3 bases from V and 6 bases from J; junction bases left unmatched: 11. CDR1 SGHKS and CDR2 YYEKEE come from the germline V gene (reference sequence).

This clone was seen a single time. The V call is TRBV18, the J call TRBJ2-1; a weak D match, TRBD2 (6 bases). Deletions cut 2 bases from V and 15 bases from J, with 14 bases between. There are 12 residues in the CDR3. CDR1 is KGHSH, CDR2 LQKENI, per germline. CDR3 DNA sequence: TGTGCCAGCTCACCAGATGGGGGGTACGCGTTCTTC. Translating it yields CASSPDGGYAFF.

The V call is TRBV9, the J call TRBJ2-1, with D maybe TRBD1 (6 bases). Germline V lookup: CDR1 SGDLS, CDR2 YYNGEE. The V gene lost 0 bases and the J gene lost 7 bases, with 11 bases spanning the gap. The CDR3 has 14 residues. The CDR3 DNA reads TGTGCCAGCAGCGTAGAAGGGACACCGAATGAGCAGTTCTTC. This translates into CASSVEGTPNEQFF.